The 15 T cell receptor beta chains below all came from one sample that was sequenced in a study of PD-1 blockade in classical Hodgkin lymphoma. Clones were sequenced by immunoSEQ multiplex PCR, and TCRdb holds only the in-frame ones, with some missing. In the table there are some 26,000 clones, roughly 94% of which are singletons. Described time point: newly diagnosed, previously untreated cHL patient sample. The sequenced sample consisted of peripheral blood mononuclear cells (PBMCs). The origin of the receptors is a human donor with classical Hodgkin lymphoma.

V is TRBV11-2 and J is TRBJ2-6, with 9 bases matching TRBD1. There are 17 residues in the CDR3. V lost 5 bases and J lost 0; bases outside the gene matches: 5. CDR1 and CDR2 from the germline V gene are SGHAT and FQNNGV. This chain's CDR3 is CASSGRTGASGANVLTF. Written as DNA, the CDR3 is TGTGCCAGCAGCGGGCGGACAGGGGCCTCTGGGGCCAACGTCCTGACTTTC. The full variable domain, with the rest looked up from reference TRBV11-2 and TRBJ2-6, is EAGVAQSPRYKIIEKRQSVAFWCNPISGHATLYWYQQILGQGPKLLIQFQNNGVVDDSQLPKDRFSAERLKGVDSTLKIQPAKLEDSAVYLCASSGRTGASGANVLTFGAGSRLTVL.

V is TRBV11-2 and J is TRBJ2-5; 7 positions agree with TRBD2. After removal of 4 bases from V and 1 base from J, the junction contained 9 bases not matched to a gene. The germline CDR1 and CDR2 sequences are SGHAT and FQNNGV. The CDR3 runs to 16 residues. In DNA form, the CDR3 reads TGTGCCAGCAGCTACTGGGGGGGACGGCCCCAAGAGACCCAGTACTTC. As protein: CASSYWGGRPQETQYF. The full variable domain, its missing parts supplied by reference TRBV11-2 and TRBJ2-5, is EAGVAQSPRYKIIEKRQSVAFWCNPISGHATLYWYQQILGQGPKLLIQFQNNGVVDDSQLPKDRFSAERLKGVDSTLKIQPAKLEDSAVYLCASSYWGGRPQETQYFGPGTRLLVL.

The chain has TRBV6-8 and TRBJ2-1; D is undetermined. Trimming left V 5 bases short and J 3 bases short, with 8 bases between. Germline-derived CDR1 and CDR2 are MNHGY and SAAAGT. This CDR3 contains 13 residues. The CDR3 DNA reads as TGTGCCAGCAGTCCCGCAGTCTACAATGAGCAGTTCTTC. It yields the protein CASSPAVYNEQFF.

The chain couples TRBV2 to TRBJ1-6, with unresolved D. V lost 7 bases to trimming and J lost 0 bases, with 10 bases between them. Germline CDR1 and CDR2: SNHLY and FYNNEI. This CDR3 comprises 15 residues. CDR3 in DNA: TGTGCCAGCACCGGCGGTGCCTCCTATAATTCACCCCTCCACTTT. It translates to CASTGGASYNSPLHF.

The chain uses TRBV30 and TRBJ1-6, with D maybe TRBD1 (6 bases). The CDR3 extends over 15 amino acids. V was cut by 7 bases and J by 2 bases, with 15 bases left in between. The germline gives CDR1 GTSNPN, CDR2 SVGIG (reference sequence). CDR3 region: CASTGGPTYNSPLHF. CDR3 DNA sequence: TGTGCCTCGACGGGGGGGCCCACCTATAATTCACCCCTCCACTTT. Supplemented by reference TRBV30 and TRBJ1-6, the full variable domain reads SQTIHQWPATLVQPVGSPLSLECTVEGTSNPNLYWYRQAAGRGLQLLFYSVGIGQISSEVPQNLSASRPQDRQFILSSKKLLLSDSGFYLCASTGGPTYNSPLHFGNGTRLTVT.

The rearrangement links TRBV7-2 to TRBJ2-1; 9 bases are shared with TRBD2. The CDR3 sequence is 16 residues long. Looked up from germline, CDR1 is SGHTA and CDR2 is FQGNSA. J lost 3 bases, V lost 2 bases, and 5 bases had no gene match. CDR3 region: CASSLTRLAVYNEQFF. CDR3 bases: TGTGCCAGCAGCTTAACTAGACTAGCGGTCTACAATGAGCAGTTCTTC. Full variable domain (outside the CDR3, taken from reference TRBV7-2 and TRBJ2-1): GAGVSQSPSNKVTEKGKDVELRCDPISGHTALYWYRQSLGQGLEFLIYFQGNSAPDKSGLPSDRFSAERTGGSVSTLTIQRTQQEDSAVYLCASSLTRLAVYNEQFFGPGTRLTVL.

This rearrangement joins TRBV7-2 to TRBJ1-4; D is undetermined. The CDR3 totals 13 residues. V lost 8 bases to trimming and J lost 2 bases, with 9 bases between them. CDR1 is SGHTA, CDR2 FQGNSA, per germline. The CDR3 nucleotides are TGTGCCAGCTCCCCCGGGACTAATGAAAAACTGTTTTTT. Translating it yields CASSPGTNEKLFF. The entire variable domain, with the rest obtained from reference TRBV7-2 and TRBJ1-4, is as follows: GAGVSQSPSNKVTEKGKDVELRCDPISGHTALYWYRQSLGQGLEFLIYFQGNSAPDKSGLPSDRFSAERTGGSVSTLTIQRTQQEDSAVYLCASSPGTNEKLFFGSGTQLSVL.

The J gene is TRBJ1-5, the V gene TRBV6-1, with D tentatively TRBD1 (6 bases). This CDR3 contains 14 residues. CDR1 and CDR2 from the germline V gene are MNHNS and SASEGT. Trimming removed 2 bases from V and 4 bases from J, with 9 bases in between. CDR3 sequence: CASSEIGGNQPQHF. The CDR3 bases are TGTGCCAGCAGTGAAATAGGGGGTAATCAGCCCCAGCATTTT.

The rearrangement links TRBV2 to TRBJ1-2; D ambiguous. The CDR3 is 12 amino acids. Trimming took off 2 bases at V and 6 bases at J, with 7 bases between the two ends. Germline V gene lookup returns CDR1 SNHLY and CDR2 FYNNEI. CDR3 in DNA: TGTGCCAGCAGTGAAAGGCGGGATGGCTACACCTTC. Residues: CASSERRDGYTF.

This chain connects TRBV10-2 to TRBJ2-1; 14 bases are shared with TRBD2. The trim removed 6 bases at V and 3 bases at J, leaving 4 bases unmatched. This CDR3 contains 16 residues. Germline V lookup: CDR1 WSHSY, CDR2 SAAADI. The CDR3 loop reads CASSWTSGGSYNEQFF. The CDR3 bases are TGCGCCAGCAGCTGGACTAGCGGGGGGAGCTACAATGAGCAGTTCTTC.

Here the CDR3 DNA reads TGTGCCAGCAGCTTGGGAGATTGGACTGAAGCTTTCTTT. It specifies CASSLGDWTEAFF. This chain links TRBV11-2 with TRBJ1-1; no firm D call. V was cut by 3 bases and J by 5 bases, with 10 bases left in between. Per germline, CDR1 SGHAT and CDR2 FQNNGV. This CDR3 has 13 residues.

The CDR3 DNA reads as TGTGCCAGCAGCCAACCCGGACAGGGCGAAGACTATGGCTACACCTTC. Translated: CASSQPGQGEDYGYTF. The rearrangement uses TRBV4-2 and TRBJ1-2, with 8 bases that match TRBD1. Germline lookup yields CDR1 LGHNA and CDR2 YNFKEQ. V trimming: 2 bases; J trimming: 3 bases; junction bases outside the gene matches: 8. The CDR3 is 16 amino acids.

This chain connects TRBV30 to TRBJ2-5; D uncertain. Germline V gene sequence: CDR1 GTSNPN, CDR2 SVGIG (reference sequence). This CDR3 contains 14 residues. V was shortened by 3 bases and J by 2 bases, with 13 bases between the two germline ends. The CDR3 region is CAWRAPGVQETQYF. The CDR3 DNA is TGTGCCTGGAGGGCACCCGGAGTACAAGAGACCCAGTACTTC.

The CDR3 nucleotides read TGTGCCAGCTCACCTGGGGCAGTAGTAGGAGCTAACTATGGCTACACCTTC. It translates to CASSPGAVVGANYGYTF. The rearrangement joins TRBV18 to TRBJ1-2, with D perhaps TRBD1 (5 bases). Germline CDR1 and CDR2: KGHSH and LQKENI. CDR3 length equals 17 residues. Trimming took off 3 bases at V and 0 bases at J, with 17 bases between the two ends. The complete variable domain, with remaining parts taken from reference TRBV18 and TRBJ1-2, reads NAGVMQNPRHLVRRRGQEARLRCSPMKGHSHVYWYRQLPEEGLKFMVYLQKENIIDESGMPKERFSAEFPKEGPSILRIQQVVRGDSAAYFCASSPGAVVGANYGYTFGSGTRLTVV.

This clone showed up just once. CDR3 residues: CASSFGQGSGNTIYF. The CDR3, as DNA: TGTGCCAGCAGCTTCGGACAGGGGAGCGGAAACACCATATATTTT. The chain has TRBV11-3 and TRBJ1-3; 9 nucleotides align to TRBD1. V was pared by 3 bases and J by 4 bases, with 4 bases of the junction left unmatched. Per germline, CDR1 SGHNT and CDR2 YENEEA. This CDR3 has 15 residues.